These 32 T cell receptor beta chains share one sample of origin, sequenced in a study of blood T cells in healthy people across ages. A second roughly 7 to 11 cycle PCR used barcoded and J-beta primers. MiXCR, run by TCRdb on the 5' RACE reads, gives a single entry per CDR3 protein. The data show hundreds of thousands of distinct CDR3 sequences, roughly 60% seen once. The material sequenced was blood. Every receptor here comes from a man aged 25 to 40 in good health.

The chain is built from TRBV7-9 and TRBJ1-4; TRBD1 matches at 9 bases. With 3 bases clipped from V and 14 bases from J, the junction kept 1 base outside the gene matches. CDR3 size: 11 residues. Per germline, CDR1 SEHNR and CDR2 FQNEAQ (reference sequence). The CDR3, as DNA: TGTGCCAGCAGCTTTGGACAGGGGCTGTTTTTT. Translated, it gives CASSFGQGLFF.

Turning to this clonotype: An end of the junction differs from the germline gene, which may be a read error. This rearrangement joins TRBV20-1 to TRBJ1-4, with D hard to call. The CDR3 extends over 13 amino acids. Per germline, CDR1 DFQATT and CDR2 SNEGSKA (reference sequence). The CDR3: CSARDEGSEKLFF. The DNA for the CDR3 is TGTAGTGCTAGAGATGAGGGCAGTGAAAAACTGTTTTTT.

The CDR3 region is CASRGLQGIRETQYF. DNA of the CDR3: TGTGCCAGCAGAGGATTACAGGGGATTCGAGAGACCCAGTACTTC. The rearrangement links TRBV12-3 or TRBV12-4 to TRBJ2-5, with TRBD1 identical over 7 bases. The CDR3 runs 15 residues. J lost 4 bases, V lost 6 bases, and 11 bases had no gene match.

This clonotype is a singleton in its sample. The chain has TRBV20-1 and TRBJ1-1; D is ambiguous. CDR3 size: 13 residues. V shed 3 bases and J shed 3 bases, with 11 bases lying between them. Germline CDR1 and CDR2: DFQATT and SNEGSKA (reference sequence). CDR3 in amino acids: CSARDSYYTEAFF. CDR3 nucleotides: TGCAGTGCTAGGGACTCCTATTACACTGAAGCTTTCTTT.

The rearrangement links TRBV29-1 to TRBJ2-7; D perhaps matches TRBD2 (6 bases). This CDR3 is built from 14 residues. Deletions cut 0 bases from V and 3 bases from J, with 12 bases between. Germline-derived CDR1 and CDR2 are SQVTM and ANQGSEA. The CDR3 region is CSVEDGGIGYEQYF. The CDR3 nucleotides are TGCAGCGTTGAAGATGGAGGGATTGGCTACGAGCAGTACTTC.

Only a few counts were recorded for this clonotype. This rearrangement joins TRBV10-3 to TRBJ2-6; D gene uncertain. This CDR3 is built from 16 residues. Trimming took off 10 bases at V and 0 bases at J, with 16 bases between the two ends. Germline CDR1 ENHRY, CDR2 SYGVKD. The CDR3 DNA reads TGTGCCACCACCGCTGCCCGGGTCTCTGGGGCCAACGTCCTGACTTTC. Its translation: CATTAARVSGANVLTF.

The chain has TRBV7-2 and TRBJ1-6; maybe TRBD1 (6 bases). This CDR3 has 14 residues. Trimming left V 5 bases short and J 7 bases short, with 12 bases between. The germline V gene encodes CDR1 SGHTA and CDR2 FQGNSA. The CDR3 DNA sequence: TGTGCCAGCAGCCCCCACAGGGTAAATTCACCCCTCCACTTT. Translated: CASSPHRVNSPLHF.

V is TRBV3-1 and J is TRBJ1-2, with D unclear. V lost 4 bases and J 5 bases, leaving 14 bases between the germline ends. The germline CDR1 and CDR2 sequences are LGHDT and YNNKEL (reference sequence). The CDR3 sequence is 14 residues long. CDR3 loop: CASSPGQSLYGYTF. The CDR3 nucleotides read TGTGCCAGCAGCCCCGGCCAGAGCCTATATGGCTACACCTTC.

With respect to this clonotype: One end of the junction is discordant with germline, which a read error may explain. The gene calls are TRBV6-6 and TRBJ2-7; D remains unclear. Germline CDR1 is MNHNY and CDR2 is SVGAGI (reference sequence). This CDR3 region has 15 residues. CDR3: CANSPGQVHSYEQYF. The CDR3 DNA follows: TGTGCCAACAGTCCCGGCCAGGTTCACTCCTACGAGCAGTACTTC.

This chain uses TRBV20-1 with TRBJ2-4, with D hard to call. The J call may be wrong; the DNA end is better matched by TRBJ2-5. Looked up from germline, CDR1 is DFQATT and CDR2 is SNEGSKA (reference sequence). The CDR3 is 14 amino acids. The CDR3 DNA reads TGCAGTGCTAGCGGTCAGCCCCCTCTGGAGACCCAGTACTTC. Translated, it gives CSASGQPPLETQYF.

The chain joins TRBV7-2 to TRBJ1-4, with 7 bases identical to TRBD1. J gave up 1 base and V 5 bases, and 1 base lay outside the gene matches. This CDR3 region has 14 residues. Germline V gives CDR1 SGHTA, CDR2 FQGNSA. CDR3 amino acids: CASSNRGTNEKLFF. CDR3 coding DNA: TGTGCCAGCAGCAACAGGGGAACTAATGAAAAACTGTTTTTT.

This clonotype was seen more than once but under ten times. J is TRBJ2-7 and V is TRBV12-3 or TRBV12-4; D is uncertain. Trimming cost V 7 bases and J 0 bases, with 10 bases left between them. This CDR3 is built from 13 residues. CDR3 in amino acids: CASTPWGSYEQYF. CDR3 nucleotide sequence: TGTGCCAGCACCCCTTGGGGCTCCTACGAGCAGTACTTC.

The chain carries TRBV25-1 and TRBJ2-3, with 8 bases identical to TRBD2. From germline, CDR1 is MGHDK and CDR2 SYGVNS. The CDR3 spans 17 residues. The ends lost 4 bases at V and 4 bases at J; junction bases unmatched: 13. CDR3 region: CASSVGAKRGGSDTQYF. The DNA for the CDR3 is TGTGCCAGCAGTGTGGGCGCGAAACGGGGGGGTTCAGATACGCAGTATTTT.

The chain combines TRBV28 with TRBJ2-7; D gene ambiguous. This CDR3 comprises 16 residues. The ends were cut back, 0 bases at V and 2 bases at J, with 14 bases in the middle. Germline values: CDR1 MDHEN, CDR2 SYDVKM. The CDR3: CASSLWAGTVPYEQYF. Written as DNA, the CDR3 is TGTGCCAGCAGTTTATGGGCAGGAACGGTACCCTACGAGCAGTACTTC.

This chain joins TRBV7-9 and TRBJ1-2; 8 positions match TRBD1. The V and J ends lost 4 bases and 4 bases, in that order; junction bases with no gene match: 17. Germline loops: CDR1 SEHNR, CDR2 FQNEAQ (reference sequence). The CDR3 is made up of 18 amino acids. The CDR3 nucleotides are TGTGCCAGCAGCTCCGATCAGGGGGCTCGCCCCGTCCGCTATGGCTACACCTTC. Translated: CASSSDQGARPVRYGYTF.

In the case of this clonotype: Its ends do not fully match the called genes, so a read error is possible. The chain combines TRBV12-3 or TRBV12-4 with TRBJ1-1, with a possible D match to TRBD1 (5 bases). The CDR3 length is 14 residues. The CDR3 loop reads CASSAAYSGTGAFF. The CDR3 nucleotides are TGTGCCAGCAGTGCCGCATATTCGGGGACTGGAGCTTTCTTT.

The chain employs TRBV20-1 and TRBJ2-2; D perhaps matches TRBD2 (6 bases). V was cut by 0 bases and J by 4 bases, with 12 bases left in between. The CDR3 has 15 residues. CDR1 is DFQATT, CDR2 SNEGSKA, per germline (reference sequence). The CDR3 spells CSAREIGGSTGELFF. CDR3 nucleotide sequence: TGCAGTGCTAGAGAGATTGGGGGGTCCACCGGGGAGCTGTTTTTT.

V usage is TRBV29-1 and J usage is TRBJ1-1, with a weak D call TRBD1 (5 bases). CDR1 and CDR2 (germline): SQVTM, ANQGSEA. The germline V and J ends were trimmed by 7 bases and 1 base, with 10 bases remaining between them. CDR3 length equals 12 residues. The CDR3 loop reads CSAHQGNTEAFF. CDR3 coding DNA: TGCAGCGCCCACCAGGGGAACACTGAAGCTTTCTTT.

This clonotype turned up a few times. V is TRBV20-1 and J is TRBJ2-3; no clear D gene. Germline CDR1 is DFQATT and CDR2 is SNEGSKA (reference sequence). Trimming removed 5 bases at V and 1 base at J, with 10 bases between. The CDR3 spans 13 residues. CDR3 nucleotides: TGCAGTGCTCCCCTAGAAGGCACAGATACGCAGTATTTT. Translation: CSAPLEGTDTQYF.

The chain links TRBV4-3 to TRBJ2-1; D is possibly TRBD1 (5 bases). Trimming took off 11 bases at V and 0 bases at J, with 14 bases between the two ends. In germline, CDR1 is LGHNA, CDR2 YSLEER. The CDR3 covers 14 residues. The DNA of the CDR3 is TGCGCCGGCTCCAGGGTTAGCTCCTACAATGAGCAGTTCTTC. This sequence encodes CAGSRVSSYNEQFF.

The sample holds a few counts of this clonotype. The V and J genes are TRBV2 and TRBJ1-5; weak D call: TRBD1 (6 bases). The germline V and J ends were trimmed by 8 bases and 4 bases, with 9 bases remaining between them. The CDR3 loop spans 12 amino acids. The germline CDR1 and CDR2 sequences are SNHLY and FYNNEI. CDR3 amino acids: CASAGVNQPQHF. CDR3 bases: TGTGCCAGCGCAGGGGTAAATCAGCCCCAGCATTTT.

There are a few counts of this clonotype. The genes are TRBV12-3 or TRBV12-4 and TRBJ2-4, with TRBD2 matching over 14 bases. With 6 bases clipped from V and 5 bases from J, the junction kept 3 bases outside the gene matches. The CDR3 runs to 15 residues. This CDR3 reads CASSLTSGGENIQYF. Written as DNA, the CDR3 is TGTGCCAGCAGCCTGACTAGCGGGGGGGAAAACATTCAGTACTTC.

This clonotype was recorded at least ten times. The J gene is TRBJ1-5, the V gene TRBV12-3 or TRBV12-4; D is unresolved. CDR3 length: 13 residues. The V end lost 4 bases, the J end lost 4 bases, and 8 bases lay between the germline ends. The CDR3 here is CASSSDLNQPQHF. CDR3 DNA sequence: TGTGCCAGCAGTTCGGACCTTAATCAGCCCCAGCATTTT.

The rearrangement links TRBV7-8 to TRBJ2-1; D gene unclear. The CDR3 extends over 16 amino acids. CDR1 is SGHVS, CDR2 FQNEAQ, per germline. Trimming left V 5 bases short and J 5 bases short, with 19 bases between. The CDR3 DNA sequence: TGTGCCAGCAGCCCGAGGACCGTCAATGCTAACAATGAGCAGTTCTTC. As protein: CASSPRTVNANNEQFF.

The V gene is TRBV11-2, the J gene TRBJ2-4; D gene unclear. From germline, CDR1 is SGHAT and CDR2 FQNNGV. V was trimmed by 3 bases and J by 4 bases, leaving 10 bases between them. There are 14 residues in the CDR3. CDR3 in DNA: TGTGCCAGCAGCTTGGGTGGGGTGAAAAACATTCAGTACTTC. The encoded protein is CASSLGGVKNIQYF.

V is TRBV4-2 and J is TRBJ1-5, with 7 bases fitting TRBD1. The CDR3 is 14 residues long. V shed 3 bases, J shed 1 base, and the junction held 0 bases outside the gene matches. Germline V gene sequence: CDR1 LGHNA, CDR2 YNFKEQ. As DNA, the CDR3 is TGTGCCAGCAGCCAGGACAGGAGCAATCAGCCCCAGCATTTT. Its translation is CASSQDRSNQPQHF.

The V gene is TRBV4-3, the J gene TRBJ2-1, with TRBD2 matching 8 bases. With 3 bases clipped from V and 5 bases from J, the junction kept 18 bases outside the gene matches. Germline V lookup: CDR1 LGHNA, CDR2 YSLEER. The length of the CDR3 is 19 residues. The CDR3 sequence is CASSQRKRGPETPNNEQFF. CDR3 nucleotides: TGCGCCAGCAGCCAGAGGAAGCGGGGGCCCGAAACCCCGAACAATGAGCAGTTCTTC.

This sequence joins TRBV7-8 and TRBJ2-7, with D maybe TRBD2 (6 bases). Germline-derived CDR1 and CDR2 are SGHVS and FQNEAQ. The CDR3 length is 15 residues. Trimming took 0 bases from V and 2 from J, leaving 11 bases between them. The CDR3 here is CASSLAPAGPYEQYF. The CDR3, as DNA: TGTGCCAGCAGCTTAGCCCCAGCGGGCCCCTACGAGCAGTACTTC.

This chain connects TRBV28 to TRBJ1-2, with D unclear. The CDR3 is 13 residues long. Trimming removed 5 bases at V and 5 bases at J, with 12 bases between. Germline values: CDR1 MDHEN, CDR2 SYDVKM. The CDR3 DNA sequence: TGTGCCAGCAGTCAGTGGACCGCTTATGGCTACACCTTC. It codes for CASSQWTAYGYTF.

This clonotype appeared a few times. The chain couples TRBV11-1 to TRBJ2-6; a possible D gene is TRBD1 (5 bases). The CDR3 has 14 residues. Trimming pared 6 bases from V and 0 bases from J, leaving 6 bases between. The germline CDR1 and CDR2 sequences are SGHAT and FQDESV (reference sequence). CDR3 DNA sequence: TGTGCCAGCAGGGACATCTCTGGGGCCAACGTCCTGACTTTC. Protein product: CASRDISGANVLTF.

This clonotype was seen repeatedly, ten times or more. The V gene is TRBV14, the J gene TRBJ2-6; 8 positions agree with TRBD1. Unmatched junction bases numbered 7, after V lost 7 bases and J lost 2 bases. CDR3 size: 16 residues. Germline V gives CDR1 SGHDN, CDR2 FVKESK. CDR3 protein: CASNPLQGAGANVLTF. CDR3 coding DNA: TGTGCCAGCAACCCCTTACAGGGGGCTGGGGCCAACGTCCTGACTTTC.

The V gene is TRBV5-1, the J gene TRBJ2-7; a weak D match, TRBD2 (6 bases). Germline loops: CDR1 SGHRS, CDR2 YFSETQ. This CDR3 region has 14 residues. V gave up 4 bases and J gave up 0 bases, with 11 bases separating them. The CDR3 nucleotides read TGCGCCAGCAGCCGCGGGGAGAGCTCCTACGAGCAGTACTTC. Protein sequence: CASSRGESSYEQYF. The full variable domain, completed using reference TRBV5-1 and TRBJ2-7, is KAGVTQTPRYLIKTRGQQVTLSCSPISGHRSVSWYQQTPGQGLQFLFEYFSETQRNKGNFPGRFSGRQFSNSRSEMNVSTLELGDSALYLCASSRGESSYEQYFGPGTRLTVT.